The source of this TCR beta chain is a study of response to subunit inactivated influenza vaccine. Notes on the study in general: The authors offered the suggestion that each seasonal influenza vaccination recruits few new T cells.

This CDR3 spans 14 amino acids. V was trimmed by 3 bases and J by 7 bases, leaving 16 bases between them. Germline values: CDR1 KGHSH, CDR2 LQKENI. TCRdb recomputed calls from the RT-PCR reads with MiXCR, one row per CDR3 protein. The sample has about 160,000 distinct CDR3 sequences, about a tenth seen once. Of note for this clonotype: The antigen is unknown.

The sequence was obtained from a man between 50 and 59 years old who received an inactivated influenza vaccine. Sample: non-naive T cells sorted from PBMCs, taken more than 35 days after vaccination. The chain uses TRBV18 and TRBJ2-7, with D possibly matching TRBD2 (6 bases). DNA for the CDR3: TGTGCCAGCTCACCTGGCGGGGCCGGTGGTGAGCAGTACTTC. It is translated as CASSPGGAGGEQYF.